This passage covers 25 T cell receptor beta chains from one sample sequenced in a study of regulatory T cells in long-lasting Graves disease. To make TCR beta libraries, researchers used iRepertoire HTBI primers and Arm-PCR of CDR3 regions. A single record per CDR3 protein comes from TCRdb applying MiXCR to the multiplex PCR reads. The repertoire has roughly 260,000 distinct CDR3 sequences, under 20% of them found once; the top ten carry 14%. The time point was: newly diagnosed GD, antithyroid drugs for less than 3 months. Scientists built the TCR library using RNA that was extracted from PBMCs. The same specimen was also included in a second study, on T cells in Graves' hyperthyroidism and ophthalmopathy.

The input for sequencing was peripheral blood mononuclear cells (PBMCs), taken at new diagnosis, from a patient treated with antithyroid drugs. The source of these receptors is a woman aged 25 to 39 with Graves disease.

V is TRBV4-1 and J is TRBJ1-3, with D possibly matching TRBD1 (5 bases). The CDR3 is made up of 17 amino acids. Trimming took 0 bases from V and 0 from J, leaving 12 bases between them. Germline loops: CDR1 MGHRA, CDR2 YSYEKL. CDR3 sequence reads: CASSQERTRVSGNTIYF. CDR3 bases: TGCGCCAGCAGCCAAGAGAGGACACGAGTCTCTGGAAACACCATATATTTT.

The sample holds a few counts of this clonotype. It may be a read error: a sequence one base away is much more abundant. The genes are TRBV20-1 and TRBJ1-2, with D maybe TRBD1 (5 bases). The CDR3 is made up of 15 amino acids. The V gene's germline CDR1 is DFQATT and CDR2 SNEGSKA (reference sequence). The CDR3 coding sequence is TGCAATGCTAGGGCCCTCAACGGGACCTTCTATGGCTACACCTTC. Amino acid sequence: CNARALNGTFYGYTF.

This clonotype was found many times. J is TRBJ1-2 and V is TRBV5-5; D remains ambiguous. The CDR3 contains 12 residues. Trimming cost V 3 bases and J 8 bases, with 11 bases left between them. The germline CDR1 and CDR2 sequences are SGHKS and YYEKEE (reference sequence). The CDR3 spells CASSSKVQGYTF. The CDR3, as DNA: TGTGCCAGCAGCTCGAAGGTTCAAGGCTACACCTTC. The complete variable domain, with remaining parts taken from reference TRBV5-5 and TRBJ1-2, reads DAGVTQSPTHLIKTRGQQVTLRCSPISGHKSVSWYQQVLGQGPQFIFQYYEKEERGRGNFPDRFSARQFPNYSSELNVNALLLGDSALYLCASSSKVQGYTFGSGTRLTVV.

This clonotype appeared many times. The CDR3 reads CASSQFARGSSYEQYF. The DNA of the CDR3 is TGTGCCAGCAGCCAATTCGCCCGGGGAAGCTCCTACGAGCAGTACTTC. The chain uses TRBV4-2 and TRBJ2-7; possibly TRBD2 for D (5 bases). The CDR3 covers 16 residues. Germline V gene sequence: CDR1 LGHNA, CDR2 YNFKEQ. With 2 bases removed from V and 0 bases from J, the gap between germline ends came to 14 bases.

The sample holds many counts of this clonotype. V and J are TRBV12-3 or TRBV12-4 and TRBJ2-3; D gene uncertain. V was shortened by 5 bases and J by 6 bases, with 24 bases between the two germline ends. The CDR3 sequence is 17 residues long. CDR3 DNA sequence: TGTGCCAGCAGTCCCTTAGGCAGGCTGGCCAAGAGGGATACGCAGTATTTT. This encodes CASSPLGRLAKRDTQYF.

In its sample, this clonotype was seen many times. CDR3 loop: CASRGTATNEKLFF. The DNA for the CDR3 is TGTGCCAGCAGAGGGACAGCAACTAATGAAAAACTGTTTTTT. The chain carries TRBV2 and TRBJ1-4; TRBD1 agrees at 7 bases. V was clipped by 6 bases and J by 0 bases; unmatched bases: 1. This CDR3 spans 14 amino acids. Germline V gene data show CDR1 as SNHLY and CDR2 as FYNNEI.

The CDR3 coding sequence is TGCAGTGCTAGAGTAGGTAGCGGGGGCCTCGAGCAGTACTTC. It yields the protein CSARVGSGGLEQYF. This sequence joins TRBV20-1 and TRBJ2-7, with 9 bases lining up with TRBD2. With 1 base clipped from V and 6 bases from J, the junction kept 7 bases outside the gene matches. This CDR3 is 14 amino acids long. Per the germline V gene, CDR1 is DFQATT and CDR2 is SNEGSKA (reference sequence).

With respect to this clonotype: A far larger clone is just one base off, so this is likely a read error. This chain links TRBV29-1 with TRBJ2-1; 8 nucleotides match TRBD2. From germline, CDR1 is SQVTM and CDR2 ANQGSEA. Trimming removed 4 bases from V and 10 bases from J; junction bases left unmatched: 18. The CDR3 loop spans 16 amino acids. The CDR3 region is CSVVVPIAGRSYEQFF. CDR3 DNA sequence: TGCAGCGTTGTGGTGCCAATAGCGGGGCGGTCCTACGAGCAGTTCTTC.

In its sample, this clonotype was seen many times. The rearrangement links TRBV18 to TRBJ2-7, with 9 bases identical to TRBD1. Looked up from germline, CDR1 is KGHSH and CDR2 is LQKENI. CDR3 size: 14 residues. Germline trimming cut 3 bases from V and 3 bases from J; bases unmatched to any gene: 3. CDR3 in DNA: TGTGCCAGCTCACCCGGGACAGGGTACTACGAGCAGTACTTC. Translating it yields CASSPGTGYYEQYF.

The chain has TRBV29-1 and TRBJ2-1, with 10 bases aligning to TRBD2. Unmatched junction bases numbered 2, after V lost 1 base and J lost 8 bases. Germline CDR1 and CDR2: SQVTM and ANQGSEA. This CDR3 has 13 residues. CDR3 nucleotides: TGCAGCGTTGAAGGTAGCGGGGGGCATGAGCAGTTCTTC. Its translation: CSVEGSGGHEQFF.

The V call is TRBV4-1, the J call TRBJ2-7; D might be TRBD2 (5 bases). From germline, CDR1 is MGHRA and CDR2 YSYEKL. The V gene lost 5 bases and the J gene lost 3 bases, with 17 bases spanning the gap. CDR3 length: 15 amino acids. The CDR3 spells CASSAGGEGHYEQYF. The CDR3 bases are TGCGCCAGCAGCGCCGGCGGAGAGGGCCACTACGAGCAGTACTTC.

This clonotype appeared many times. The V and J genes are TRBV20-1 and TRBJ1-2; the D gene is possibly TRBD1 (6 bases). The CDR3 length is 14 residues. The V gene's germline CDR1 is DFQATT and CDR2 SNEGSKA (reference sequence). V shed 4 bases and J shed 4 bases, with 16 bases lying between them. The CDR3 spells CSANIDRKGYGYTF. CDR3 coding DNA: TGCAGTGCTAACATCGACAGGAAGGGCTATGGCTACACCTTC.

This clonotype showed up many times. The chain uses TRBV9 and TRBJ2-5; D is undetermined. Germline V gene lookup returns CDR1 SGDLS and CDR2 YYNGEE. V lost 4 bases, J lost 1 base, and 8 bases lay in between. The CDR3 totals 13 residues. This CDR3 is CASSTEFQETQYF. The CDR3 nucleotides read TGTGCCAGCAGCACGGAGTTCCAAGAGACCCAGTACTTC.

This clonotype was seen many times. In nucleotides, the CDR3 is TGCAGTGCTAGAAGGGGTGGGGGCCACGAGCAGTACTTC. Residues: CSARRGGGHEQYF. The chain links TRBV20-1 to TRBJ2-7; D might be TRBD1 (6 bases). CDR1 is DFQATT, CDR2 SNEGSKA, per germline (reference sequence). The CDR3 is 13 residues long. The ends were cut back, 2 bases at V and 5 bases at J, with 13 bases in the middle.

This clonotype was picked up many times. This rearrangement joins TRBV15 to TRBJ2-3; the D gene could be TRBD1 or TRBD2 (5 bases each). The CDR3 has 14 residues. Germline CDR1 and CDR2: LNHNV and YYDKDF (reference sequence). Trimming shortened V by 8 bases and J by 2 bases, and 14 bases separated the two germline ends. The chain's CDR3 is CATQSGTYTDTQYF. The CDR3 nucleotides read TGTGCCACCCAGAGTGGGACCTACACAGATACGCAGTATTTT.

This clonotype has at least ten counts. This sequence joins TRBV4-1 and TRBJ1-4, with D unresolved. The CDR3 runs 14 residues. Deletions cut 4 bases from V and 7 bases from J, with 13 bases between. Germline-derived CDR1 and CDR2 are MGHRA and YSYEKL. For the CDR3, the DNA is TGCGCCAGCAGCCCGTCGGAACGGGGTGAAAAACTGTTTTTT. Protein sequence: CASSPSERGEKLFF.

This clonotype showed up many times. The chain links TRBV2 to TRBJ2-1; possibly TRBD2 for D (6 bases). V was trimmed by 4 bases and J by 4 bases, leaving 11 bases between them. The CDR3 extends over 14 amino acids. Looked up from germline, CDR1 is SNHLY and CDR2 is FYNNEI. This chain's CDR3 is CASSGDGGYNEQFF. The CDR3 DNA follows: TGTGCCAGCAGTGGGGACGGGGGATACAATGAGCAGTTCTTC.

At least ten counts were recorded for this clonotype. The chain has TRBV7-2 and TRBJ1-5; 10 bases fit TRBD1. Germline CDR1 SGHTA, CDR2 FQGNSA. V was pared by 6 bases and J by 6 bases, with 8 bases of the junction left unmatched. The CDR3 consists of 15 residues. CDR3 DNA sequence: TGTGCCAGCAGATCCCGGGACAGGGGATTTCAGCCCCAGCATTTT. Residues: CASRSRDRGFQPQHF.

There are many counts of this clonotype. The genes are TRBV5-1 and TRBJ1-5; possible D gene TRBD1, 5 bases. Trimming pared 2 bases from V and 1 base from J, leaving 10 bases between. Germline V gene sequence: CDR1 SGHRS, CDR2 YFSETQ. The CDR3 is 15 amino acids. CDR3 nucleotides: TGCGCCAGCAGCTTAAGGGGCGAGAGCAATCAGCCCCAGCATTTT. This codes for CASSLRGESNQPQHF.

This clonotype was recorded many times. V is TRBV5-1 and J is TRBJ1-4, with D uncertain. Germline CDR1 is SGHRS and CDR2 is YFSETQ. This CDR3 is 14 amino acids long. V lost 0 bases to trimming and J lost 3 bases, with 6 bases between them. In nucleotides, the CDR3 is TGCGCCAGCAGCTTGGGAGCCGCTAATGAAAAACTGTTTTTT. Its translation is CASSLGAANEKLFF.

This clonotype was counted many times. CDR3: CASSQVGNTQYF. The CDR3 nucleotides read TGTGCCAGCAGCCAAGTGGGCAATACGCAGTATTTT. The chain employs TRBV3-1 and TRBJ2-3; D uncertain. Between the trimmed V and J ends, which lost 1 base and 7 bases, there was a span of 6 bases. This CDR3 region has 12 residues. From germline, CDR1 is LGHDT and CDR2 YNNKEL (reference sequence).

Details on this clonotype: A much larger clone lies one base from this, so it may be a read error. CDR3 DNA: TGTGCCAGCGGTTTTACAGGGGGCCGAGAGACCCAGTACTTC. Its translation is CASGFTGGRETQYF. The chain is built from TRBV12-3 or TRBV12-4 and TRBJ2-5; 9 bases match TRBD1. The CDR3 totals 14 residues.

This clonotype occurred many times. CDR3 nucleotide sequence: TGCAGTGCCATTCGGACGGGTAATGAAAAACTGTTTTTT. Translation gives CSAIRTGNEKLFF. V and J are TRBV20-1 and TRBJ1-4; D is uncertain. Germline CDR1 and CDR2: DFQATT and SNEGSKA (reference sequence). Trimming shortened V by 6 bases and J by 4 bases, and 12 bases separated the two germline ends. CDR3 length equals 13 residues.

This chain connects TRBV19 to TRBJ1-4, with D maybe TRBD1 (6 bases). The CDR3 spans 14 residues. Trimming removed 6 bases from V and 7 bases from J, with 15 bases in between. Germline-derived CDR1 and CDR2 are LNHDA and SQIVND (reference sequence). In nucleotides, the CDR3 is TGTGCCAGTAGAACCCGGGACATGGTTGAAAAACTGTTTTTT. Amino acids: CASRTRDMVEKLFF. Filled out from reference TRBV19 and TRBJ1-4, the complete variable domain reads DGGITQSPKYLFRKEGQNVTLSCEQNLNHDAMYWYRQDPGQGLRLIYYSQIVNDFQKGDIAEGYSVSREKKESFPLTVTSAQKNPTAFYLCASRTRDMVEKLFFGSGTQLSVL.

This clonotype has at least ten counts. This chain connects TRBV20-1 to TRBJ1-6; tentative D call: TRBD1 (6 bases). CDR1 and CDR2 (germline): DFQATT, SNEGSKA (reference sequence). Trimming cost V 3 bases and J 10 bases, with 16 bases left between them. CDR3 length: 14 residues. The chain's CDR3 is CSASFQGMESPLHF. CDR3 sequence (DNA): TGCAGTGCTAGCTTTCAGGGGATGGAGTCACCCCTCCACTTT.